This T cell receptor (beta chain) was recovered during a study of CD8+ T cells in alopecia areata. Study-wide context: Severity among treated patients was scored by the percentage of scalp area affected. Study-wide findings and caveats: Treatment with tofacitinib significantly lowered scalp clonality and reduced expanded CD8+ clones among the top 100.

CDR1 is MRHNA, CDR2 SNTAGT, per germline. This CDR3 is built from 14 residues. Trimming shortened V by 3 bases and J by 8 bases, and 14 bases separated the two germline ends. Specified treatment: oral pan-JAK inhibitor, 5-10 mg twice daily. cDNA reverse transcribed from extracted RNA served as the sequencing template. TCRdb keeps only in-frame clones here, not all; method: immunoSEQ multiplex PCR. Of about 200,000 clones listed, 60% were seen once; the top ten hold 0.85% to 1.3%. This clone was seen a few times. Its antigen is unidentified. The clonotype comes from a human donor with alopecia areata. The sequences come from CD4+ T cells sorted from blood, collected at week 24, from a patient treated with tofacitinib. The chain has TRBV6-4 and TRBJ2-1, with D perhaps matching TRBD2 (6 bases). The CDR3 loop is CASSEGLAWDEQFF. CDR3 sequence (DNA): TGTGCCAGCAGTGAGGGTCTAGCGTGGGATGAGCAGTTCTTC.